This TCR beta chain stems from a study of beta chain features in type 1 diabetes. Trimming cost V 5 bases and J 0 bases; bases outside gene matches: 10. Per the germline V gene, CDR1 is SEHNR and CDR2 is FQNEAQ (reference sequence). The CDR3 covers 17 residues. A single heparinised blood sample, averaging about 120 mL, was obtained per donor. The study reverse transcribed the entire isolated RNA, so it sequenced expressed TCRB transcripts. The protocol was immunoSEQ multiplex PCR, while the TCRdb copy is restricted to in-frame clones and leaves out a portion. The data contain 140,000 to 150,000 clones, nearly 50% of them seen just once; the ten biggest clones take up around 0.43%.

V and J are TRBV7-9 and TRBJ2-3; 8 positions match TRBD2. The sequence was obtained from a man in his late teens or twenties in good health. Sequenced: Tregs from blood. The chain's CDR3 is CASSPRGTRDSTDTQYF. CDR3 coding DNA: TGTGCCAGCAGCCCCCGCGGGACTAGAGATAGCACAGATACGCAGTATTTT.